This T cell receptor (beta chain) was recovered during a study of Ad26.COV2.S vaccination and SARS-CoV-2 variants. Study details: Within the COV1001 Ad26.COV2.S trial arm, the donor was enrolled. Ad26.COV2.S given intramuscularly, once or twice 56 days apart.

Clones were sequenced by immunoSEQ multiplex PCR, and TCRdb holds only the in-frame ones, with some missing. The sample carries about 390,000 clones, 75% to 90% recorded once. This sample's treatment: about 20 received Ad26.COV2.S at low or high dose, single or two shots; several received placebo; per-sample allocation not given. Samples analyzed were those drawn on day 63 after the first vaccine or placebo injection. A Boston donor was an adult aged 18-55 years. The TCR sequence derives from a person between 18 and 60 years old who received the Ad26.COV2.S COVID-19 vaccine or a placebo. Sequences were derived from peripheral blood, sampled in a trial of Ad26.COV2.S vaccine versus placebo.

The chain's CDR3 is CASSLAGGDNEKLFF. The CDR3 coding sequence is TGTGCCAGCAGCCTAGCCGGGGGCGATAATGAAAAACTGTTTTTT. The V and J genes are TRBV11-2 and TRBJ1-4; D possibly corresponds to TRBD1 (6 bases). Germline V gene sequence: CDR1 SGHAT, CDR2 FQNNGV. The CDR3 is 15 amino acids. V gave up 5 bases and J gave up 4 bases, with 14 bases separating them.